This T cell receptor beta chain was sequenced in a study of blood T cell repertoires in COVID-19 (dated by TCRdb to about 2020). Study-level background: The collaborator samples originated in the United States, Italy and Spain and spanned the acute and convalescent phases of COVID-19. The material from the prospective study consisted of cDNA or gDNA derived from T cells, B-cell-depleted T cells, or PBMCs. A de-identified subject ID, COVID-19 status, age in years and sex were almost always included in the sample metadata. Samples were obtained from the ongoing ImmuneRACE study (first 160 participants) and from roughly 1,300 subjects provided by 6 global collaborators. The repertoires were made available in a free public database intended to serve as a resource for research on the immune response to SARS-CoV-2. Where HLA class I and class II types were available, the types were taken from metadata supplied by the sample provider, not from assay-based typing. Subjects who had been exposed to COVID-19, were actively infected with it, or had recovered from it provided the deeply sampled blood TCRbeta repertoires that made up the dataset. Study-level results and caveats: Clinical and demographic metadata were provided uncurated, with the amount varying by source and participant.

Participants in the prospective study were aged roughly 18 to 90 years, lived in 20 to 25 United States geographic areas, and enrolled through a virtual design. In the prospective study, participants were assigned to cohorts based on the clinical history participants reported in a screening survey and a study questionnaire. Recovered participants in ImmuneRACE Cohort 3 were defined by two consecutive negative NP/OP PCR tests, clearance by a healthcare professional, or resolution of symptoms. Each participant in the prospective study had whole blood, serum and a nasopharyngeal or oropharyngeal swab collected by mobile phlebotomists. Over an approximately 2-month period, participants in the prospective study had the option of providing additional blood draws and questionnaires. Before DNA extraction, blood samples from the prospective study were shipped at room temperature or frozen. About this clone itself: Its antigen target is currently unknown. No much larger clone exists at a distance of one base, and base qualities are not known.

The immunoSEQ Assay, a bias-controlled multiplex PCR, was used to amplify TCRbeta CDR3 regions from genomic DNA. Per the authors' processing: Within the assay, amplification of reference gene primers was used to estimate how many nucleated cells each sample contained. Sequence reads were collapsed and filtered to measure the absolute abundance of every unique TCRbeta CDR3 rearrangement. Productive Simpson clonality was computed per sample as the square root of Simpson's diversity index over productive rearrangements. The source is immuneACCESS, and TCRdb retained only in-frame sequences with V and J called. Part of the clones is not carried over; for the studies checked, unresolved V genes explain less than half of this, and the remainder is unexplained. V, J and clone size are those of that table, while D and trimming were read from the DNA. Here the sample has roughly 250,000 clones; 75% to 95% occur a single time. Around 2% of the sample goes to the ten largest clones.

This sequence was found in a woman under 30 who had recovered from COVID-19. Sample: PBMCs or T cells enriched from blood (not recorded which).

The CDR3 corresponds to CASSLFSGGPSYEQYF. The nucleotide sequence reads TGTGCCAGCAGCCTTTTTAGCGGGGGCCCGTCCTACGAGCAGTACTTC. The chain employs TRBV14 and TRBJ2-7; 9 of the junction bases match TRBD2. The V end gives up 4 bases and the J end 1 base, leaving 8 bases in the junction not matched to a gene. The germline V gene sets CDR1 to SGHDN and CDR2 to FVKESK. The CDR3 runs 16 amino acids, cysteine and phenylalanine included. The DNA shown is the 48-base CDR3, in frame from base 1.